The 23 T cell receptor beta chains below were found in one sample sequenced in a study of cytomegalovirus exposure and HLA in healthy donors. Produced via immunoSEQ multiplex PCR; TCRdb's table is partial and in-frame only. The data contain approximately 82,000 clones, 85% to 95% of them seen just once; the ten biggest clones take up nearly 0.7%. Material: PBMCs. These receptors were taken from a woman under 30 in good health and CMV-seronegative.

The chain joins TRBV4-1 to TRBJ2-1; no firm D call. The ends were cut back, 3 bases at V and 0 bases at J, with 12 bases in the middle. In germline, CDR1 is MGHRA, CDR2 YSYEKL. There are 16 residues in the CDR3. CDR3 protein: CASSQPTVSSYNEQFF. The DNA of the CDR3 is TGCGCCAGCAGCCAGCCTACAGTGAGCTCCTACAATGAGCAGTTCTTC.

V gene TRBV5-6 combines with J gene TRBJ1-1, with 8 bases aligning to TRBD1. Germline V gene sequence: CDR1 SGHDT, CDR2 YYEEEE. V lost 5 bases and J lost 6; bases outside the gene matches: 3. The CDR3 contains 12 residues. CDR3 amino acids: CASREQGAEAFF. CDR3 sequence (DNA): TGTGCCAGCAGGGAACAGGGGGCTGAAGCTTTCTTT. Looking up the rest from reference TRBV5-6 and TRBJ1-1 gives the full variable domain: DAGVTQSPTHLIKTRGQQVTLRCSPKSGHDTVSWYQQALGQGPQFIFQYYEEEERQRGNFPDRFSGHQFPNYSSELNVNALLLGDSALYLCASREQGAEAFFGQGTRLTVV.

This chain links TRBV25-1 with TRBJ2-2; D possibly corresponds to TRBD2 (6 bases). The germline V gene has CDR1 MGHDK and CDR2 SYGVNS. V shed 1 base and J shed 5 bases, with 20 bases lying between them. This CDR3 is 18 amino acids long. CDR3 in DNA: TGTGCCAGCAGTGAATTAGAGCGGGCCACCTTGAAGACCGGGGAGCTGTTTTTT. This encodes CASSELERATLKTGELFF.

The rearrangement joins TRBV28 to TRBJ2-2; TRBD2 matches 8 bases. CDR3 length: 14 amino acids. The V gene end was trimmed by 10 bases and the J gene end by 4 bases; junction bases not matched to a gene: 8. Germline loops: CDR1 MDHEN, CDR2 SYDVKM. As DNA, the CDR3 is TGTGCCACGGGACTAGGGTTGGGCACCGGGGAGCTGTTTTTT. Encoded protein: CATGLGLGTGELFF.

V usage is TRBV14 and J usage is TRBJ2-7; D possibly corresponds to TRBD1 (5 bases). Per germline, CDR1 SGHDN and CDR2 FVKESK. The CDR3 spans 15 residues. Deletions cut 1 base from V and 4 bases from J, with 14 bases between. This chain's CDR3 is CASSQGIGARYEQYF. CDR3 bases: TGTGCCAGCAGCCAAGGTATAGGGGCAAGATACGAGCAGTACTTC.

This sequence joins TRBV4-1 and TRBJ2-1; the D gene is possibly TRBD1 (6 bases). Germline CDR1 and CDR2: MGHRA and YSYEKL. This CDR3 spans 13 amino acids. V was clipped by 2 bases and J by 9 bases, with 11 bases between them. CDR3 DNA sequence: TGCGCCAGCAGCCAAAACCAGGGGAGTGAGCAGTTCTTC. Protein sequence: CASSQNQGSEQFF.

This chain joins TRBV7-8 and TRBJ2-1, with unresolved D. Trimming left V 3 bases short and J 5 bases short, with 8 bases between. CDR1 and CDR2 from the germline V gene are SGHVS and FQNEAQ. This CDR3 comprises 13 residues. CDR3 sequence reads: CASSLTPHNEQFF. CDR3 nucleotides: TGTGCCAGCAGCTTGACTCCCCACAATGAGCAGTTCTTC.

The chain carries TRBV4-1 and TRBJ1-5, with 9 bases that match TRBD1. Germline-derived CDR1 and CDR2 are MGHRA and YSYEKL. CDR3 length: 16 amino acids. V lost 1 base and J lost 2; bases outside the gene matches: 3. CDR3 in amino acids: CASSQVGTGRNQPQHF. CDR3 bases: TGCGCCAGCAGCCAAGTGGGGACAGGGCGCAATCAGCCCCAGCATTTT.

The chain recombines TRBV5-1 with TRBJ2-2, with 8 positions matching TRBD1. The J segment lost 3 bases and the V segment lost 4 bases, leaving 5 bases of the junction unmatched. There are 15 residues in the CDR3. Germline V lookup: CDR1 SGHRS, CDR2 YFSETQ. The CDR3 loop is CASSLDRVDTGELFF. CDR3 nucleotides: TGCGCCAGCAGCCTGGACAGGGTAGACACCGGGGAGCTGTTTTTT.

This clone has just one count. The chain uses TRBV5-1 and TRBJ2-7; 9 positions match TRBD2. The CDR3 extends over 17 amino acids. In germline, CDR1 is SGHRS, CDR2 YFSETQ. J gave up 0 bases and V 4 bases, and 11 bases lay outside the gene matches. This chain's CDR3 is CASSAEVLAGSSYEQYF. The DNA of the CDR3 is TGCGCCAGCAGCGCAGAAGTTCTAGCGGGGAGCTCCTACGAGCAGTACTTC. The whole variable domain, filled in from reference TRBV5-1 and TRBJ2-7, reads KAGVTQTPRYLIKTRGQQVTLSCSPISGHRSVSWYQQTPGQGLQFLFEYFSETQRNKGNFPGRFSGRQFSNSRSEMNVSTLELGDSALYLCASSAEVLAGSSYEQYFGPGTRLTVT.

The CDR3 coding sequence is TGTGCCATCCGCGACAGTTCTGGGGCCAACGTCCTGACTTTC. This gives the protein CAIRDSSGANVLTF. V is TRBV10-3 and J is TRBJ2-6, with D maybe TRBD1 (5 bases). CDR1 is ENHRY and CDR2 is SYGVKD in the germline V gene. The CDR3 has 14 amino acids. V was pared by 8 bases and J by 1 base, with 9 bases between.

The rearrangement uses TRBV5-1 and TRBJ2-1; 10 bases map to TRBD1. From germline, CDR1 is SGHRS and CDR2 YFSETQ. Germline trimming cut 3 bases from V and 3 bases from J; bases unmatched to any gene: 6. The CDR3 extends over 16 amino acids. The CDR3 sequence: CASSSLDRGSYNEQFF. The CDR3 DNA reads TGCGCCAGCAGCTCCCTGGACAGGGGGAGCTACAATGAGCAGTTCTTC.

This clone was seen only once. The chain links TRBV7-6 to TRBJ1-1, with D unclear. Trimming stripped 0 bases from V and 4 bases from J, with 9 bases between. Germline assignment: CDR1 SGHVS and CDR2 FNYEAQ. The CDR3 covers 14 residues. CDR3 in amino acids: CASSLARGGTEAFF. In DNA form, the CDR3 reads TGTGCCAGCAGCTTAGCGAGAGGAGGCACTGAAGCTTTCTTT.

The genes are TRBV18 and TRBJ2-1; tentative D call: TRBD1 (6 bases). The CDR3 has 14 residues. Trimming removed 0 bases at V and 6 bases at J, with 9 bases between. Germline-derived CDR1 and CDR2 are KGHSH and LQKENI. CDR3: CASSPPGTTNEQFF. In DNA, the CDR3 is TGTGCCAGCTCACCACCGGGGACAACCAATGAGCAGTTCTTC.

The chain combines TRBV7-6 with TRBJ2-4, with TRBD1 identical over 7 bases. J gave up 0 bases and V 2 bases, and 4 bases lay outside the gene matches. The CDR3 loop spans 16 amino acids. Germline CDR1 SGHVS, CDR2 FNYEAQ. The DNA of the CDR3 is TGTGCCAGCAGCTTAAACACAGGGGTAGCCAAAAACATTCAGTACTTC. Translation gives CASSLNTGVAKNIQYF.

V usage is TRBV10-1 and J usage is TRBJ2-3; the D gene is possibly TRBD2 (6 bases). The CDR3 has 19 amino acids. The germline gives CDR1 WNHNN, CDR2 SYGVQD (reference sequence). Trimming removed 4 bases from V and 4 bases from J, with 27 bases in between. CDR3 sequence reads: CASSGQASGDRGRPDTQYF. For the CDR3, the DNA is TGCGCCAGCAGTGGGCAAGCATCTGGCGACCGTGGGAGGCCAGATACGCAGTATTTT.

The rearrangement uses TRBV7-9 and TRBJ1-1, with D unclear. Trimming removed 5 bases at V and 6 bases at J, with 10 bases between. Germline lookup yields CDR1 SEHNR and CDR2 FQNEAQ (reference sequence). This CDR3 comprises 12 residues. The CDR3 spells CASSTRVAEAFF. Here the CDR3 DNA reads TGTGCCAGCAGCACTCGGGTGGCTGAAGCTTTCTTT. Full variable domain (outside the CDR3, taken from reference TRBV7-9 and TRBJ1-1): DTGVSQNPRHKITKRGQNVTFRCDPISEHNRLYWYRQTLGQGPEFLTYFQNEAQLEKSRLLSDRFSAERPKGSFSTLEIQRTEQGDSAMYLCASSTRVAEAFFGQGTRLTVV.

The V gene is TRBV19, the J gene TRBJ1-1, with 8 bases that match TRBD1. The CDR3 has 15 residues. Trimming cost V 5 bases and J 1 base; bases outside gene matches: 6. Germline-derived CDR1 and CDR2 are LNHDA and SQIVND (reference sequence). CDR3 sequence: CASSRPDRGNTEAFF. In nucleotides, the CDR3 is TGTGCCAGTAGTCGGCCTGACAGGGGGAACACTGAAGCTTTCTTT.

The gene calls are TRBV5-5 and TRBJ1-4, with TRBD1 as a possible D gene (6 bases). CDR1 is SGHKS and CDR2 is YYEKEE in the germline V gene (reference sequence). V was trimmed by 4 bases and J by 8 bases, leaving 12 bases between them. CDR3 length: 13 amino acids. The CDR3, as DNA: TGTGCCAGCAGCCGCGGGGGACAAGAAAAACTGTTTTTT. It is translated as CASSRGGQEKLFF.

This sequence joins TRBV18 and TRBJ2-7; 9 bases are a match to TRBD1. The CDR3 is 15 amino acids. CDR1 is KGHSH, CDR2 LQKENI, per germline. The junction had 4 bases not matched to a gene; V was cut back by 4 bases and J by 0 bases. Here the CDR3 reads CASSLGTGTSYEQYF. The CDR3 coding sequence is TGTGCCAGCTCACTGGGGACAGGGACCTCCTACGAGCAGTACTTC.

This chain links TRBV5-6 with TRBJ1-2; 10 positions match TRBD1. V shed 0 bases, J shed 7 bases, and the junction held 3 bases outside the gene matches. The CDR3 runs 14 residues. The germline gives CDR1 SGHDT, CDR2 YYEEEE. For the CDR3, the DNA is TGTGCCAGCAGCTTGGGATGGACAGGGGGTGGCTACACCTTC. Protein: CASSLGWTGGGYTF.

The V and J genes are TRBV28 and TRBJ1-5; no firm D call. The CDR3 is 12 amino acids. Trimming took off 5 bases at V and 6 bases at J, with 8 bases between the two ends. Germline V gene data show CDR1 as MDHEN and CDR2 as SYDVKM. CDR3 sequence: CASSPPGQPQHF. In DNA form, the CDR3 reads TGTGCCAGCAGTCCACCCGGTCAGCCCCAGCATTTT.

The chain links TRBV2 to TRBJ2-6; 10 nucleotides align to TRBD1. V shed 6 bases, J shed 0 bases, and the junction held 8 bases outside the gene matches. The length of the CDR3 is 18 residues. The germline V gene has CDR1 SNHLY and CDR2 FYNNEI. The CDR3 sequence: CASRGPGTGVSGANVLTF. The CDR3 DNA is TGTGCCAGCAGGGGCCCCGGGACAGGGGTCTCTGGGGCCAACGTCCTGACTTTC. Based on the CDR3 plus reference TRBV2 and TRBJ2-6, the full variable domain is EPEVTQTPSHQVTQMGQEVILRCVPISNHLYFYWYRQILGQKVEFLVSFYNNEISEKSEIFDDQFSVERPDGSNFTLKIRSTKLEDSAMYFCASRGPGTGVSGANVLTFGAGSRLTVL.